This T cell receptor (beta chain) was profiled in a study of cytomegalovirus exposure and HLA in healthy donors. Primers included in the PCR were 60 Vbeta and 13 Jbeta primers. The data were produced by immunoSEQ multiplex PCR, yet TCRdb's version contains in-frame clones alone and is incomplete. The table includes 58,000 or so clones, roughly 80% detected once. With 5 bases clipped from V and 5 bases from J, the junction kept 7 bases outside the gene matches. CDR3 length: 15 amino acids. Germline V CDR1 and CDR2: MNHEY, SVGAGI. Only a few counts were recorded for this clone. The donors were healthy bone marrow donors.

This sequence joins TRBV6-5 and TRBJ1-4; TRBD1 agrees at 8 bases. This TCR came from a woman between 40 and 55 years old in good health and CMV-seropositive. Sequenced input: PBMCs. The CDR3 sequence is CASSAGGNRNEKLFF. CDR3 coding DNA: TGTGCCAGCAGTGCAGGGGGCAATAGAAATGAAAAACTGTTTTTT.